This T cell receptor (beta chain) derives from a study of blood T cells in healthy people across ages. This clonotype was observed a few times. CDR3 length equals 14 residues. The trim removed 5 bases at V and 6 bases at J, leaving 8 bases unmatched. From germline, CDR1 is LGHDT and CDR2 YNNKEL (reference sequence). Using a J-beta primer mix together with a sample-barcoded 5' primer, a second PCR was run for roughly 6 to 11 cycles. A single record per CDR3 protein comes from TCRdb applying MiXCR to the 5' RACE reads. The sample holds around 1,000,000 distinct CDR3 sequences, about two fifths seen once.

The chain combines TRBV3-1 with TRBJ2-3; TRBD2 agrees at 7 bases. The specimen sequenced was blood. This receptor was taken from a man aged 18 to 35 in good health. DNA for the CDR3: TGTGCCAGCAGCGTAAGACTAGCCGGGGATACGCAGTATTTT. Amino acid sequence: CASSVRLAGDTQYF.